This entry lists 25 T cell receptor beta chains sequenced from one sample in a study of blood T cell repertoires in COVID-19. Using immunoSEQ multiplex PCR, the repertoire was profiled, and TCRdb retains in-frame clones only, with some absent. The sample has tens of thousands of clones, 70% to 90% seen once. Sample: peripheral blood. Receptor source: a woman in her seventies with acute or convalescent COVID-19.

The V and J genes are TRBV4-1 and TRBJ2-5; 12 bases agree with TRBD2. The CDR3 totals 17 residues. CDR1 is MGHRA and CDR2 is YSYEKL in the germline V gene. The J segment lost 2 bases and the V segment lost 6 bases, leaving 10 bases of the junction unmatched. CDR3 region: CASSLGASGRAQETQYF. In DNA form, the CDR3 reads TGCGCCAGCAGTCTCGGGGCTAGCGGGAGGGCTCAAGAGACCCAGTACTTC.

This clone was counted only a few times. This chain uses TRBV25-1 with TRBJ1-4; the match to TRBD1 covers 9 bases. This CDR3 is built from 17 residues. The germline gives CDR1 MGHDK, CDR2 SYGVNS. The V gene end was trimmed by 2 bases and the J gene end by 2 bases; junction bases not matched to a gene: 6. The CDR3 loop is CASSEGQGRTTNEKLFF. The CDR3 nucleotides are TGTGCCAGCAGTGAAGGACAGGGGCGAACCACTAATGAAAAACTGTTTTTT. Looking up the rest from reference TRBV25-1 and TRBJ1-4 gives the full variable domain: EADIYQTPRYLVIGTGKKITLECSQTMGHDKMYWYQQDPGMELHLIHYSYGVNSTEKGDLSSESTVSRIRTEHFPLTLESARPSHTSQYLCASSEGQGRTTNEKLFFGSGTQLSVL.

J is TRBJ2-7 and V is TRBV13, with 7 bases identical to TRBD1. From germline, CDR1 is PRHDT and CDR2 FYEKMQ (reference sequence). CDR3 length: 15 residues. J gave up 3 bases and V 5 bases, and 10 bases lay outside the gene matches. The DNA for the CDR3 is TGTGCCAGCAGCCAAAGACAGGGAGCAATCTACGAGCAGTACTTC. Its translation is CASSQRQGAIYEQYF.

Here the CDR3 reads CASSLSGLAGGPTDTQYF. CDR3 DNA sequence: TGTGCCAGCAGCTTAAGCGGTCTGGCGGGGGGCCCCACAGATACGCAGTATTTT. V gene TRBV7-3 combines with J gene TRBJ2-3; the match to TRBD2 covers 8 bases. The germline CDR1 and CDR2 sequences are SGHTA and FQGTGA. This CDR3 is built from 18 residues. Trimming removed 1 base from V and 2 bases from J; junction bases left unmatched: 11. The entire variable domain, with the rest obtained from reference TRBV7-3 and TRBJ2-3, is as follows: GAGVSQTPSNKVTEKGKYVELRCDPISGHTALYWYRQSLGQGPEFLIYFQGTGAADDSGLPNDRFFAVRPEGSVSTLKIQRTERGDSAVYLCASSLSGLAGGPTDTQYFGPGTRLTVL.

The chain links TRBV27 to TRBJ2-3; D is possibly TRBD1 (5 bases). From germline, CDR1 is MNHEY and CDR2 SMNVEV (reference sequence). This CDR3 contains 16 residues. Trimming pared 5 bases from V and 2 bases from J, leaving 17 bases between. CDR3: CASSPQLGLVTDTQYF. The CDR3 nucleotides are TGTGCCAGCAGTCCCCAGTTGGGGCTGGTCACAGATACGCAGTATTTT.

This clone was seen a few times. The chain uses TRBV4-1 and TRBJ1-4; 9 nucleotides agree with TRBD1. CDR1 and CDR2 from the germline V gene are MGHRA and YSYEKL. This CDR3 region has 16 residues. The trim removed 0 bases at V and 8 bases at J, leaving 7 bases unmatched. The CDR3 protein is CASSQEKGQGYEKLFF. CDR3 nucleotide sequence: TGCGCCAGCAGCCAAGAAAAGGGACAGGGTTACGAAAAACTGTTTTTT.

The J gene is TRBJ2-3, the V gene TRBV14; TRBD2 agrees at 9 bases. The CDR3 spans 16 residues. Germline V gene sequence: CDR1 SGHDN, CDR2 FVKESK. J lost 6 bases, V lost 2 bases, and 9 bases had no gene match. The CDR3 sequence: CASSQTSGGTSDTQYF. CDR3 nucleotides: TGTGCCAGCAGCCAAACCAGCGGGGGGACGAGTGATACGCAGTATTTT.

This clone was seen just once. CDR3 protein: CASSAGLAVYVQFF. CDR3 in DNA: TGTGCCAGCAGTGCAGGACTAGCAGTCTACGTGCAGTTCTTC. This chain joins TRBV2 and TRBJ2-1; 8 bases align to TRBD2. The CDR3 extends over 14 amino acids. V was clipped by 4 bases and J by 12 bases; unmatched bases: 11. Germline CDR1 and CDR2: SNHLY and FYNNEI.

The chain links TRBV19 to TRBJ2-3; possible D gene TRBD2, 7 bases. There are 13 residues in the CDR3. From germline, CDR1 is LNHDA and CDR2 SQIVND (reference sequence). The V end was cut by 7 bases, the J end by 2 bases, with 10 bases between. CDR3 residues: CASKRDNTDTQYF. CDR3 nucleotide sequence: TGTGCCAGTAAGCGGGACAACACAGATACGCAGTATTTT. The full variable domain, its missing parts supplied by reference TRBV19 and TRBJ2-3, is DGGITQSPKYLFRKEGQNVTLSCEQNLNHDAMYWYRQDPGQGLRLIYYSQIVNDFQKGDIAEGYSVSREKKESFPLTVTSAQKNPTAFYLCASKRDNTDTQYFGPGTRLTVL.

The CDR3 DNA reads as TGTGCCAGCAGCACAAACCCGACAGGGGCGCAGGGCTACACCTTC. This translates into CASSTNPTGAQGYTF. The chain carries TRBV5-6 and TRBJ1-2; 8 bases line up with TRBD1. The CDR3 contains 15 residues. J gave up 8 bases and V 4 bases, and 13 bases lay outside the gene matches. From germline, CDR1 is SGHDT and CDR2 YYEEEE.

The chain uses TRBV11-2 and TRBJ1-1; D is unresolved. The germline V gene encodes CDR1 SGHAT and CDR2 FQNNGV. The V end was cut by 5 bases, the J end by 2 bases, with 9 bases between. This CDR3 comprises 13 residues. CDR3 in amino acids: CASSAHFNTEAFF. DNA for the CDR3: TGTGCCAGCAGCGCACATTTTAACACTGAAGCTTTCTTT. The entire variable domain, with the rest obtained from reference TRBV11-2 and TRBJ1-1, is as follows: EAGVAQSPRYKIIEKRQSVAFWCNPISGHATLYWYQQILGQGPKLLIQFQNNGVVDDSQLPKDRFSAERLKGVDSTLKIQPAKLEDSAVYLCASSAHFNTEAFFGQGTRLTVV.

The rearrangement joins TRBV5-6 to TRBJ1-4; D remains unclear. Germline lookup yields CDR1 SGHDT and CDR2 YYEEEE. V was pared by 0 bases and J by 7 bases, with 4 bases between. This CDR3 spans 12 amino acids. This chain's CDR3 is CASSLGGEKLFF. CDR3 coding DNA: TGTGCCAGCAGCTTGGGCGGTGAAAAACTGTTTTTT.

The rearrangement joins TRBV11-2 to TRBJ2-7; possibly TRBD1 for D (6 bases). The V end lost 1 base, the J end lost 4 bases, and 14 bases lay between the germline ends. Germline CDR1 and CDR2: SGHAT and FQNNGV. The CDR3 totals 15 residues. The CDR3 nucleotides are TGTGCCAGCAGCTTAGTACAGGGACCTTTGTACGAGCAGTACTTC. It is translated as CASSLVQGPLYEQYF.

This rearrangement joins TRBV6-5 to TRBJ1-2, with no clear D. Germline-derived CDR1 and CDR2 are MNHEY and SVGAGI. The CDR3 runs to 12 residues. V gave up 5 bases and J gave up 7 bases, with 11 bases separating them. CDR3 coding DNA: TGTGCCAGCAGTCGTCCCGGGTCTGGCTACACCTTC. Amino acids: CASSRPGSGYTF.

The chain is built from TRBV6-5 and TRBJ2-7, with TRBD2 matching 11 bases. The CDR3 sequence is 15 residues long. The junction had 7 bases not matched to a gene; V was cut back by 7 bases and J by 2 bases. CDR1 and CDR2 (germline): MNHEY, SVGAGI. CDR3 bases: TGTGCCAGCAAGTTTAGCGGGGGGGCCGCCTACGAGCAGTACTTC. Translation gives CASKFSGGAAYEQYF.

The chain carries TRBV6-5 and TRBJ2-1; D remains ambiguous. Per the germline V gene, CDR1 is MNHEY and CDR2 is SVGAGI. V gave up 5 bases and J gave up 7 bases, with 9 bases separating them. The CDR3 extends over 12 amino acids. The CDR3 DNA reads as TGTGCCAGCAGTCCACGTGCGAATGAGCAGTTCTTC. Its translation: CASSPRANEQFF.

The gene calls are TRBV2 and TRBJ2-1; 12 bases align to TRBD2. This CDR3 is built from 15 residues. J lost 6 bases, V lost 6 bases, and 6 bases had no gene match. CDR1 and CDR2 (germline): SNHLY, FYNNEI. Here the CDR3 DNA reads TGTGCCAGCAGCGGAGGACTAGCGGGGACCAATGAGCAGTTCTTC. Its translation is CASSGGLAGTNEQFF.

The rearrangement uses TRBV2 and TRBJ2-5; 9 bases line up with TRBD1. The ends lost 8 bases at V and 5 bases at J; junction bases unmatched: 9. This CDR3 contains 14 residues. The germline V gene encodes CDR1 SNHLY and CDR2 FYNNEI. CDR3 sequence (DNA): TGTGCCAGCGTAATGGGACAGGGCTGGGAGACCCAGTACTTC. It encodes CASVMGQGWETQYF.

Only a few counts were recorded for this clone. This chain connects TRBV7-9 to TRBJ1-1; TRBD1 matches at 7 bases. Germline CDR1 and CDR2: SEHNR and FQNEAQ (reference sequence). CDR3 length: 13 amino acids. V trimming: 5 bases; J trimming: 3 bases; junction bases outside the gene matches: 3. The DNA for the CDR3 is TGTGCCAGCAGCCCTCAGGGGGACACTGAAGCTTTCTTT. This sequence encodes CASSPQGDTEAFF.

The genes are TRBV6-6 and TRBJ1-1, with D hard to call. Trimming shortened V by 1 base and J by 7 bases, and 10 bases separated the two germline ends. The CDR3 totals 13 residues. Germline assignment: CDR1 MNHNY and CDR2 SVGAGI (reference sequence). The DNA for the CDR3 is TGTGCCAGCAGTTACTTCACGGGAGGTGAAGCTTTCTTT. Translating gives CASSYFTGGEAFF.

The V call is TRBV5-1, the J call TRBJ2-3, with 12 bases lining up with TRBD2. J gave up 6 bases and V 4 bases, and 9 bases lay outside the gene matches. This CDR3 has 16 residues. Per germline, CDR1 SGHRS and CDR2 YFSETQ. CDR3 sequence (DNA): TGCGCCAGCAGCCTACAGACTAGCGGGAGTTCTGATACGCAGTATTTT. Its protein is CASSLQTSGSSDTQYF.

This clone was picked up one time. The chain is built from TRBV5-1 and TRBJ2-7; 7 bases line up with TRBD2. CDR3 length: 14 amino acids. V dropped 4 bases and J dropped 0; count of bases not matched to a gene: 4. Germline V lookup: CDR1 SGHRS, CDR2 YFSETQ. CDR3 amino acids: CASSARGSSYEQYF. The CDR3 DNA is TGCGCCAGCAGCGCCCGCGGGAGCTCCTACGAGCAGTACTTC.

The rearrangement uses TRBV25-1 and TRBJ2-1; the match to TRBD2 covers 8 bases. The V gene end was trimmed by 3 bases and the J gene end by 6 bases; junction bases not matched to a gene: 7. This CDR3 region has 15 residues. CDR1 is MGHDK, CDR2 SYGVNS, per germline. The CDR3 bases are TGTGCCAGCAGTGATCTCCGGGAGGGCCCCAATGAGCAGTTCTTC. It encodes CASSDLREGPNEQFF.

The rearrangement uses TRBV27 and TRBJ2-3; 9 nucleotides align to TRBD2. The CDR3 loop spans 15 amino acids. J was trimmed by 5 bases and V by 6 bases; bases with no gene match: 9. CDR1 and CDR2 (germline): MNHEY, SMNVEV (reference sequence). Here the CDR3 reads CASRDSGRLKDTQYF. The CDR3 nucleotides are TGTGCCAGCAGGGATAGCGGGAGACTAAAAGATACGCAGTATTTT.

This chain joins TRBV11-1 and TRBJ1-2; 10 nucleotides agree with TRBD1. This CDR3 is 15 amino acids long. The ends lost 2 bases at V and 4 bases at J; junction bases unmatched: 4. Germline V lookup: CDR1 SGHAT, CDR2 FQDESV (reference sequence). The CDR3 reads CASSLSTGGVYGYTF. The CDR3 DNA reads TGTGCCAGCAGCTTATCGACAGGGGGCGTCTATGGCTACACCTTC. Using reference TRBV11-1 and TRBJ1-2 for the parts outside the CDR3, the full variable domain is EAEVAQSPRYKITEKSQAVAFWCDPISGHATLYWYRQILGQGPELLVQFQDESVVDDSQLPKDRFSAERLKGVDSTLKIQPAELGDSAMYLCASSLSTGGVYGYTFGSGTRLTVV.